In this sample, the clone carrying this T cell receptor (beta chain) turned up many times. TCRdb re-derived calls from the 5' RACE reads in MiXCR, one entry per CDR3 protein. The data contain 85,000 to 100,000 distinct CDR3 sequences, roughly 18% of them singletons. The record originates from a study of T cells of healthy individuals. Germline CDR1 reads SGHTA; CDR2 reads FQGTGA. V dropped 5 bases and J dropped 4; count of bases not matched to a gene: 3. The CDR3 contains 15 residues. This rearrangement joins TRBV7-3 to TRBJ2-2, with 11 bases lining up with TRBD2. The receptor's source is a human donor in good health. The DNA of the CDR3 is TGTGCCAGCAGCACTAGCGGGAGTTTCACCGGGGAGCTGTTTTTT. It yields the protein CASSTSGSFTGELFF. The full variable domain, completed using reference TRBV7-3 and TRBJ2-2, is GAGVSQTPSNKVTEKGKYVELRCDPISGHTALYWYRQSLGQGPEFLIYFQGTGAADDSGLPNDRFFAVRPEGSVSTLKIQRTERGDSAVYLCASSTSGSFTGELFFGEGSRLTVL.